The 19 T cell receptor beta chains presented below share a single source sample, sequenced in a study of cytomegalovirus exposure and HLA in healthy donors. Vbeta (60) and Jbeta (13) primers were used in the PCR. Sequenced by immunoSEQ multiplex PCR; TCRdb stores in-frame clones only, minus some. Among over 85,000 clones, about 80% were seen once, and the ten largest hold approximately 2%. Sequenced material: PBMCs. These receptors were collected from a middle-aged man in good health and CMV-seronegative.

This clone was detected once. The V gene is TRBV28, the J gene TRBJ1-4, with 8 bases fitting TRBD1. Per the germline V gene, CDR1 is MDHEN and CDR2 is SYDVKM. CDR3 size: 14 residues. J gave up 8 bases and V 3 bases, and 5 bases lay outside the gene matches. The CDR3 region is CASSLTGAGEKLFF. As DNA, the CDR3 is TGTGCCAGCAGTTTGACAGGGGCTGGAGAAAAACTGTTTTTT.

This chain joins TRBV30 and TRBJ2-5, with a tentative D call TRBD1 (6 bases). The CDR3 loop spans 13 amino acids. Trimming left V 5 bases short and J 3 bases short, with 13 bases between. Germline CDR1 reads GTSNPN; CDR2 reads SVGIG (reference sequence). This CDR3 reads CAWSTGLEETQYF. The CDR3 nucleotides are TGTGCCTGGTCCACAGGGTTAGAAGAGACCCAGTACTTC.

The sample holds one count of this clone. This chain connects TRBV7-9 to TRBJ1-2, with D possibly being TRBD1 (5 bases). This CDR3 comprises 14 residues. The V end was cut by 1 base, the J end by 2 bases, with 8 bases between. Looked up from germline, CDR1 is SEHNR and CDR2 is FQNEAQ (reference sequence). The CDR3 loop is CASSLERGNYGYTF. The CDR3 region has the DNA TGTGCCAGCAGCTTAGAAAGGGGCAACTATGGCTACACCTTC. Full variable domain (missing parts from reference TRBV7-9 and TRBJ1-2): DTGVSQNPRHKITKRGQNVTFRCDPISEHNRLYWYRQTLGQGPEFLTYFQNEAQLEKSRLLSDRFSAERPKGSFSTLEIQRTEQGDSAMYLCASSLERGNYGYTFGSGTRLTVV.

The chain recombines TRBV4-1 with TRBJ2-5; the D gene is possibly TRBD1 (5 bases). The V gene lost 1 base and the J gene lost 3 bases, with 18 bases spanning the gap. This CDR3 contains 17 residues. The germline CDR1 and CDR2 sequences are MGHRA and YSYEKL. The chain's CDR3 is CASSQVFPTFREETQYF. The CDR3 coding sequence is TGCGCCAGCAGCCAAGTTTTCCCGACGTTCAGGGAAGAGACCCAGTACTTC.

The rearrangement joins TRBV5-1 to TRBJ2-2; maybe TRBD1 (5 bases). V was clipped by 1 base and J by 2 bases, with 9 bases between them. In germline, CDR1 is SGHRS, CDR2 YFSETQ. CDR3 length: 15 residues. CDR3 in amino acids: CASSLMGPNTGELFF. CDR3 nucleotides: TGCGCCAGCAGCTTGATGGGGCCTAACACCGGGGAGCTGTTTTTT.

The chain couples TRBV6-5 to TRBJ2-3; possible D gene TRBD1, 6 bases. Trimming pared 5 bases from V and 4 bases from J, leaving 10 bases between. The CDR3 sequence is 13 residues long. Germline V gives CDR1 MNHEY, CDR2 SVGAGI. The CDR3 nucleotides read TGTGCCAGCAGTCTTACAGGGTCAGATACGCAGTATTTT. Translated: CASSLTGSDTQYF.

This clone was seen once. V usage is TRBV6-1 and J usage is TRBJ2-5; 8 positions agree with TRBD1. The length of the CDR3 is 14 residues. Trimming took 4 bases from V and 0 from J; bases not matched to a gene: 1. Germline V gene lookup returns CDR1 MNHNS and CDR2 SASEGT. This CDR3 is CASSVQGDQETQYF. Here the CDR3 DNA reads TGTGCCAGCAGTGTACAGGGGGACCAAGAGACCCAGTACTTC.

This chain uses TRBV19 with TRBJ1-4; TRBD1 agrees at 9 bases. V lost 6 bases and J lost 5; bases outside the gene matches: 1. Germline V CDR1 and CDR2: LNHDA, SQIVND (reference sequence). CDR3 length equals 13 residues. The CDR3 sequence is CASSGTGNEKLFF. The CDR3 coding sequence is TGTGCCAGTAGCGGGACAGGGAATGAAAAACTGTTTTTT.

The J gene is TRBJ2-6, the V gene TRBV25-1; 10 nucleotides line up with TRBD1. CDR3 length equals 17 residues. The ends lost 3 bases at V and 2 bases at J; junction bases unmatched: 4. Germline V lookup: CDR1 MGHDK, CDR2 SYGVNS. The CDR3 sequence is CASSDAGTGAGANVLTF. The CDR3 DNA reads as TGTGCCAGCAGTGATGCCGGGACAGGGGCTGGGGCCAACGTCCTGACTTTC. Full variable domain (outside the CDR3, taken from reference TRBV25-1 and TRBJ2-6): EADIYQTPRYLVIGTGKKITLECSQTMGHDKMYWYQQDPGMELHLIHYSYGVNSTEKGDLSSESTVSRIRTEHFPLTLESARPSHTSQYLCASSDAGTGAGANVLTFGAGSRLTVL.

The chain employs TRBV7-2 and TRBJ2-3; 11 nucleotides line up with TRBD2. Germline CDR1 SGHTA, CDR2 FQGNSA. V trimming: 4 bases; J trimming: 0 bases; junction bases outside the gene matches: 6. This CDR3 has 17 residues. In DNA form, the CDR3 reads TGTGCCAGCAGCTCTAGCGGGAGGACCCTAAGCACAGATACGCAGTATTTT. Translating gives CASSSSGRTLSTDTQYF. Drawing the rest from reference TRBV7-2 and TRBJ2-3, the complete variable domain is GAGVSQSPSNKVTEKGKDVELRCDPISGHTALYWYRQSLGQGLEFLIYFQGNSAPDKSGLPSDRFSAERTGGSVSTLTIQRTQQEDSAVYLCASSSSGRTLSTDTQYFGPGTRLTVL.

The chain recombines TRBV4-3 with TRBJ1-1; D not resolved. The V gene lost 0 bases and the J gene lost 0 bases, with 8 bases spanning the gap. This CDR3 is built from 15 residues. In germline, CDR1 is LGHNA, CDR2 YSLEER. CDR3 sequence reads: CASSQEYRMNTEAFF. CDR3 nucleotides: TGCGCCAGCAGCCAAGAATACAGAATGAACACTGAAGCTTTCTTT.

This chain uses TRBV18 with TRBJ2-1, with 7 bases lining up with TRBD2. In germline, CDR1 is KGHSH, CDR2 LQKENI. Trimming removed 0 bases from V and 1 base from J; junction bases left unmatched: 6. This CDR3 contains 17 residues. This CDR3 is CASSPPRGGESYNEQFF. CDR3 coding DNA: TGTGCCAGCTCACCACCTCGCGGGGGTGAGTCCTACAATGAGCAGTTCTTC. The full variable domain, with the rest looked up from reference TRBV18 and TRBJ2-1, is NAGVMQNPRHLVRRRGQEARLRCSPMKGHSHVYWYRQLPEEGLKFMVYLQKENIIDESGMPKERFSAEFPKEGPSILRIQQVVRGDSAAYFCASSPPRGGESYNEQFFGPGTRLTVL.

The genes are TRBV19 and TRBJ1-5; perhaps TRBD1 as D (5 bases). CDR3 length: 16 residues. V lost 5 bases to trimming and J lost 1 base, with 15 bases between them. The germline CDR1 and CDR2 sequences are LNHDA and SQIVND (reference sequence). The CDR3 loop is CASSAWVRASNQPQHF. The DNA for the CDR3 is TGTGCCAGTAGTGCCTGGGTCAGGGCAAGCAATCAGCCCCAGCATTTT.

The chain employs TRBV5-1 and TRBJ2-5; 11 nucleotides line up with TRBD2. CDR3 length: 17 residues. Per germline, CDR1 SGHRS and CDR2 YFSETQ. The V gene end was trimmed by 0 bases and the J gene end by 2 bases; junction bases not matched to a gene: 6. The CDR3 reads CASSLGSGTSGQETQYF. For the CDR3, the DNA is TGCGCCAGCAGCTTGGGGTCCGGGACTAGCGGACAAGAGACCCAGTACTTC.

The rearrangement links TRBV6-5 to TRBJ1-2; D possibly corresponds to TRBD1 (6 bases). The V gene lost 4 bases and the J gene lost 3 bases, with 18 bases spanning the gap. Germline V gene lookup returns CDR1 MNHEY and CDR2 SVGAGI. The CDR3 spans 16 residues. CDR3 coding DNA: TGTGCCAGCAGTTTTTCACTGACAGGATCTCACTATGGCTACACCTTC. Residues: CASSFSLTGSHYGYTF.

The chain joins TRBV28 to TRBJ1-2; 7 bases line up with TRBD1. Germline V gene sequence: CDR1 MDHEN, CDR2 SYDVKM. V shed 5 bases and J 0 bases; nucleotides not matched to a gene: 3. CDR3 length equals 14 residues. The CDR3 nucleotides are TGTGCCAGCAGTCAAGACAGGGCTAACTATGGCTACACCTTC. Protein product: CASSQDRANYGYTF.

The chain combines TRBV6-5 with TRBJ1-1; TRBD1 is a possible D gene (5 bases). V was clipped by 0 bases and J by 12 bases, with 17 bases between them. Germline-derived CDR1 and CDR2 are MNHEY and SVGAGI. This CDR3 spans 14 amino acids. The CDR3 nucleotides are TGTGCCAGCAGTTACTCGATTTTTGGGGCTGTGACTTTCTTT. Translation gives CASSYSIFGAVTFF.

The chain joins TRBV11-2 to TRBJ2-7, with TRBD2 matching over 12 bases. Germline lookup yields CDR1 SGHAT and CDR2 FQNNGV. J was trimmed by 2 bases and V by 1 base; bases with no gene match: 6. This CDR3 comprises 17 residues. The CDR3 sequence is CASSLALAGGGAYEQYF. The CDR3 region has the DNA TGTGCCAGCAGCTTAGCACTAGCGGGAGGAGGGGCCTACGAGCAGTACTTC.

In its sample, this clone was seen once. The chain employs TRBV5-1 and TRBJ1-1; D may be TRBD1 (5 bases). Trimming took 1 base from V and 3 from J, leaving 10 bases between them. Per germline, CDR1 SGHRS and CDR2 YFSETQ. CDR3 length: 14 amino acids. The CDR3 DNA sequence: TGCGCCAGCAGCTTGACAGGTTGGGACACTGAAGCTTTCTTT. Protein sequence: CASSLTGWDTEAFF.